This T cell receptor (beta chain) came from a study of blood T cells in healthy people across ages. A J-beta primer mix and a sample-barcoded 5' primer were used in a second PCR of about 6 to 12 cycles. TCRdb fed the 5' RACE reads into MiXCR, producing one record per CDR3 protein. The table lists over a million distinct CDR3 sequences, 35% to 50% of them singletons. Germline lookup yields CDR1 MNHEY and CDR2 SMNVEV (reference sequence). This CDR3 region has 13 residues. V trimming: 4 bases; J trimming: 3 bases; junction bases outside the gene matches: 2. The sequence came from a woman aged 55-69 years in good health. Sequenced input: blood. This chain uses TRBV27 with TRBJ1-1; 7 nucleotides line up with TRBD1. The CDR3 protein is CASSSGQYTEAFF. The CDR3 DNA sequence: TGTGCCAGCAGTTCGGGACAGTACACTGAAGCTTTCTTT.